Below are 29 T cell receptor beta chains sequenced from a single sample in a study of cytomegalovirus exposure and HLA in healthy donors. 60 Vbeta and 13 Jbeta primers were used in PCR. Assay: immunoSEQ multiplex PCR; the TCRdb copy retains only in-frame clones and omits some. This table holds approximately 160,000 clones, about 80% found once. The sample was PBMCs. The receptors originated from a girl between 5 and 17 years old in good health and CMV-seropositive.

This rearrangement joins TRBV28 to TRBJ1-5, with 10 bases lining up with TRBD1. Germline CDR1 is MDHEN and CDR2 is SYDVKM. The CDR3 extends over 19 amino acids. V dropped 4 bases and J dropped 0; count of bases not matched to a gene: 12. In DNA, the CDR3 is TGTGCCAGCAGTTCCCAACGAGGGACAGGGGTCAATAGCAATCAGCCCCAGCATTTT. It is translated as CASSSQRGTGVNSNQPQHF.

This clone was seen more than once but under ten times. This chain connects TRBV6-1 to TRBJ2-7; weak D call: TRBD1 (5 bases). Trimming pared 3 bases from V and 1 base from J, leaving 13 bases between. The CDR3 runs to 15 residues. Germline CDR1 MNHNS, CDR2 SASEGT. The CDR3 region has the DNA TGTGCCAGCAGTGATTACAGGTCAGGTTCCTACGAGCAGTACTTC. Translating gives CASSDYRSGSYEQYF.

The rearrangement links TRBV5-6 to TRBJ1-4; D might be TRBD1 (5 bases). V was cut by 3 bases and J by 4 bases, with 10 bases left in between. This CDR3 is 14 amino acids long. Germline CDR1 and CDR2: SGHDT and YYEEEE. The CDR3 nucleotides read TGTGCCAGCAGCTACCAGGGAAATAATGAAAAACTGTTTTTT. Amino acid sequence: CASSYQGNNEKLFF.

The chain combines TRBV7-6 with TRBJ2-7, with D possibly matching TRBD2 (6 bases). The CDR3 covers 14 residues. Trimming removed 5 bases at V and 3 bases at J, with 14 bases between. Germline loops: CDR1 SGHVS, CDR2 FNYEAQ. The CDR3 DNA sequence: TGTGCCAGCAGCCCTCGGGATAGCGGCTACGAGCAGTACTTC. Its protein product is CASSPRDSGYEQYF.

The rearrangement uses TRBV7-8 and TRBJ2-4; 7 nucleotides align to TRBD2. Unmatched junction bases numbered 16, after V lost 5 bases and J lost 0 bases. CDR3 length equals 19 residues. The germline gives CDR1 SGHVS, CDR2 FQNEAQ. CDR3 nucleotides: TGTGCCAGCAGCCCTAGGTGGGGGAGGGCTGCCATAGCCAAAAACATTCAGTACTTC. Protein sequence: CASSPRWGRAAIAKNIQYF.

The chain carries TRBV28 and TRBJ1-1; tentative D call: TRBD1 (6 bases). The CDR3 extends over 15 amino acids. Trimming left V 5 bases short and J 5 bases short, with 18 bases between. CDR1 and CDR2 from the germline V gene are MDHEN and SYDVKM. For the CDR3, the DNA is TGTGCCAGCAGTCCCCCCCAGGGGTGGGGGACTGAAGCTTTCTTT. The encoded protein is CASSPPQGWGTEAFF. The variable domain in full, completed from reference TRBV28 and TRBJ1-1, reads DVKVTQSSRYLVKRTGEKVFLECVQDMDHENMFWYRQDPGLGLRLIYFSYDVKMKEKGDIPEGYSVSREKKERFSLILESASTNQTSMYLCASSPPQGWGTEAFFGQGTRLTVV.

The rearrangement links TRBV7-3 to TRBJ2-1, with TRBD2 identical over 8 bases. The CDR3 is made up of 15 amino acids. Germline V gene sequence: CDR1 SGHTA, CDR2 FQGTGA. J was trimmed by 3 bases and V by 3 bases; bases with no gene match: 4. CDR3 in amino acids: CASSFYGGGYNEQFF. The CDR3 coding sequence is TGTGCCAGCAGCTTCTACGGGGGGGGCTACAATGAGCAGTTCTTC.

The genes are TRBV5-4 and TRBJ2-5; 11 positions match TRBD2. V lost 4 bases, J lost 3 bases, and 8 bases stayed unmatched. CDR1 is SGHNT and CDR2 is YYREEE in the germline V gene (reference sequence). The CDR3 extends over 16 amino acids. The CDR3 is CASSPRLAGSEETQYF. The CDR3 DNA sequence: TGTGCCAGCAGCCCAAGACTAGCGGGATCCGAAGAGACCCAGTACTTC. Full variable domain (missing parts from reference TRBV5-4 and TRBJ2-5): ETGVTQSPTHLIKTRGQQVTLRCSSQSGHNTVSWYQQALGQGPQFIFQYYREEENGRGNFPPRFSGLQFPNYSSELNVNALELDDSALYLCASSPRLAGSEETQYFGPGTRLLVL.

The rearrangement links TRBV29-1 to TRBJ2-5; 9 bases map to TRBD2. The V and J ends lost 4 bases and 2 bases, in that order; junction bases with no gene match: 8. This CDR3 region has 15 residues. Germline V gives CDR1 SQVTM, CDR2 ANQGSEA. CDR3 sequence: CSVVPWTSEQETQYF. The CDR3 bases are TGCAGCGTTGTGCCCTGGACTAGCGAACAAGAGACCCAGTACTTC. Variable domain in full (rest from reference TRBV29-1 and TRBJ2-5): SAVISQKPSRDICQRGTSLTIQCQVDSQVTMMFWYRQQPGQSLTLIATANQGSEATYESGFVIDKFPISRPNLTFSTLTVSNMSPEDSSIYLCSVVPWTSEQETQYFGPGTRLLVL.

This clone occurred a few times. Distinct nucleotide sequences in the sample also encode this CDR3. This sequence joins TRBV9 and TRBJ2-1; 8 bases match TRBD2. Looked up from germline, CDR1 is SGDLS and CDR2 is YYNGEE. V was pared by 0 bases and J by 2 bases, with 1 base of the junction left unmatched. This CDR3 is built from 15 residues. CDR3 region: CASSVAGGPYNEQFF. CDR3 nucleotides: TGTGCCAGCAGCGTAGCGGGGGGGCCCTACAATGAGCAGTTCTTC.

This clone was counted between two and nine times. V is TRBV11-2 and J is TRBJ2-2; perhaps TRBD1 as D (6 bases). Trimming left V 1 base short and J 6 bases short, with 6 bases between. Per germline, CDR1 SGHAT and CDR2 FQNNGV. The CDR3 sequence is 13 residues long. This chain's CDR3 is CASSLGTAGELFF. DNA for the CDR3: TGTGCCAGCAGCTTAGGGACAGCCGGGGAGCTGTTTTTT.

This clone is a singleton in its sample. V and J are TRBV7-6 and TRBJ2-2; 7 bases are shared with TRBD1. Germline loops: CDR1 SGHVS, CDR2 FNYEAQ. Unmatched junction bases numbered 14, after V lost 6 bases and J lost 7 bases. CDR3 length: 16 amino acids. The CDR3 sequence: CASSTTGRTWGGELFF. For the CDR3, the DNA is TGTGCCAGCAGTACGACAGGGCGAACATGGGGCGGGGAGCTGTTTTTT. The full variable domain, completed using reference TRBV7-6 and TRBJ2-2, is GAGVSQSPRYKVTKRGQDVALRCDPISGHVSLYWYRQALGQGPEFLTYFNYEAQQDKSGLPNDRFSAERPEGSISTLTIQRTEQRDSAMYRCASSTTGRTWGGELFFGEGSRLTVL.

The chain carries TRBV28 and TRBJ2-1, with 11 bases lining up with TRBD2. From germline, CDR1 is MDHEN and CDR2 SYDVKM. The CDR3 is made up of 15 amino acids. Unmatched junction bases numbered 5, after V lost 3 bases and J lost 7 bases. This chain's CDR3 is CASSLTSGAWNEQFF. The CDR3 DNA reads as TGTGCCAGCAGTTTGACTAGCGGGGCCTGGAATGAGCAGTTCTTC.

By frequency in the sample, this clone is medium-sized. V is TRBV5-6 and J is TRBJ1-4; possible D gene TRBD1, 5 bases. Germline V gene lookup returns CDR1 SGHDT and CDR2 YYEEEE. Trimming removed 2 bases at V and 4 bases at J, with 12 bases between. The CDR3 has 15 amino acids. CDR3: CASSFDMGGNEKLFF. In DNA form, the CDR3 reads TGTGCCAGCAGCTTTGACATGGGGGGTAATGAAAAACTGTTTTTT. Based on the CDR3 plus reference TRBV5-6 and TRBJ1-4, the full variable domain is DAGVTQSPTHLIKTRGQQVTLRCSPKSGHDTVSWYQQALGQGPQFIFQYYEEEERQRGNFPDRFSGHQFPNYSSELNVNALLLGDSALYLCASSFDMGGNEKLFFGSGTQLSVL.

The chain combines TRBV6-6 with TRBJ2-5; D is ambiguous. CDR1 MNHNY and CDR2 SVGAGI come from the germline V gene (reference sequence). The length of the CDR3 is 13 residues. Trimming shortened V by 0 bases and J by 5 bases, and 7 bases separated the two germline ends. Here the CDR3 reads CASSYSSLETQYF. Written as DNA, the CDR3 is TGTGCCAGCAGTTACTCGAGTTTGGAGACCCAGTACTTC.

This sequence joins TRBV7-2 and TRBJ2-7; D is unclear. Trimming took off 6 bases at V and 0 bases at J, with 15 bases between the two ends. This CDR3 has 15 amino acids. Looked up from germline, CDR1 is SGHTA and CDR2 is FQGNSA. The CDR3 coding sequence is TGTGCCAGCAGTCCCGGGTATCGGAGCTCCTACGAGCAGTACTTC. It codes for CASSPGYRSSYEQYF.

V usage is TRBV28 and J usage is TRBJ2-5, with a tentative D call TRBD2 (5 bases). The CDR3 runs 15 residues. The germline gives CDR1 MDHEN, CDR2 SYDVKM. V shed 3 bases and J shed 5 bases, with 16 bases lying between them. The CDR3 bases are TGTGCCAGCAGTTTCGGGCCGCCGAGGGTGGAGACCCAGTACTTC. Its translation is CASSFGPPRVETQYF.

The gene calls are TRBV5-6 and TRBJ1-2, with unresolved D. Between the trimmed V and J ends, which lost 0 bases and 4 bases, there was a span of 10 bases. CDR1 is SGHDT and CDR2 is YYEEEE in the germline V gene. The CDR3 length is 14 residues. CDR3 protein: CASSLAVAAYGYTF. CDR3 nucleotide sequence: TGTGCCAGCAGCTTGGCGGTAGCGGCCTATGGCTACACCTTC.

The chain combines TRBV28 with TRBJ2-1; D is perhaps TRBD1 (5 bases). V dropped 6 bases and J dropped 0 bases, with 12 bases sitting between them. The germline gives CDR1 MDHEN, CDR2 SYDVKM. The length of the CDR3 is 15 residues. The CDR3 loop reads CASSKDTSSYNEQFF. The CDR3, as DNA: TGTGCCAGCAGCAAGGACACAAGCTCCTACAATGAGCAGTTCTTC. The variable domain in full, with the rest retrieved from reference TRBV28 and TRBJ2-1, is DVKVTQSSRYLVKRTGEKVFLECVQDMDHENMFWYRQDPGLGLRLIYFSYDVKMKEKGDIPEGYSVSREKKERFSLILESASTNQTSMYLCASSKDTSSYNEQFFGPGTRLTVL.

The chain uses TRBV7-6 and TRBJ1-2; D might be TRBD1 (5 bases). The CDR3 runs 15 residues. Per the germline V gene, CDR1 is SGHVS and CDR2 is FNYEAQ. Trimming took off 3 bases at V and 4 bases at J, with 15 bases between the two ends. CDR3 nucleotide sequence: TGTGCCAGCAGCTTGGACAAGGGGCAGGGCTATGGCTACACCTTC. It translates to CASSLDKGQGYGYTF.

V and J are TRBV15 and TRBJ2-7; TRBD1 matches at 7 bases. J lost 4 bases, V lost 1 base, and 13 bases had no gene match. This CDR3 contains 17 residues. Germline V gives CDR1 LNHNV, CDR2 YYDKDF (reference sequence). Written as DNA, the CDR3 is TGTGCCACCAGCAGAGCCCAGGTAGGGGGCCGAAGTTACGAGCAGTACTTC. It yields the protein CATSRAQVGGRSYEQYF. The variable domain in full, completed from reference TRBV15 and TRBJ2-7, reads DAMVIQNPRYQVTQFGKPVTLSCSQTLNHNVMYWYQQKSSQAPKLLFHYYDKDFNNEADTPDNFQSRRPNTSFCFLDIRSPGLGDTAMYLCATSRAQVGGRSYEQYFGPGTRLTVT.

The V gene is TRBV5-6, the J gene TRBJ1-4; 9 positions match TRBD1. This CDR3 is 15 amino acids long. Trimming at V came to 3 bases and at J to 5 bases, leaving 5 bases not matched to a gene. CDR1 and CDR2 (germline): SGHDT, YYEEEE. For the CDR3, the DNA is TGTGCCAGCAGCTCGGACAGGGGCCGGAATGAAAAACTGTTTTTT. It codes for CASSSDRGRNEKLFF.

This chain uses TRBV11-2 with TRBJ2-1; D may be TRBD1 (5 bases). The CDR3 is 14 amino acids. Per the germline V gene, CDR1 is SGHAT and CDR2 is FQNNGV. Trimming removed 0 bases from V and 9 bases from J, with 12 bases in between. The CDR3 loop is CASSLDPQGSEQFF. The CDR3 region has the DNA TGTGCCAGCAGCTTAGATCCCCAGGGCTCTGAGCAGTTCTTC.

The rearrangement links TRBV5-6 to TRBJ2-1; 9 nucleotides match TRBD2. The CDR3 has 16 residues. Losses at the gene ends were 3 bases for V and 5 bases for J; bases not matched to a gene: 9. Germline V gene data show CDR1 as SGHDT and CDR2 as YYEEEE. The CDR3 nucleotides read TGTGCCAGCAGCTACGTTGGCGGGGGGGGAAACAATGAGCAGTTCTTC. It yields the protein CASSYVGGGGNNEQFF.

This rearrangement joins TRBV6-4 to TRBJ2-1; 16 bases match TRBD2. The germline V gene has CDR1 MRHNA and CDR2 SNTAGT. This CDR3 is built from 15 residues. The V segment lost 8 bases and the J segment 5 bases; nucleotides outside the gene matches: 3. CDR3 nucleotide sequence: TGTGCCAGCGGGGGGACTAGCGGGGGGGACAATGAGCAGTTCTTC. This encodes CASGGTSGGDNEQFF.

This chain uses TRBV6-5 with TRBJ2-1; D possibly corresponds to TRBD2 (5 bases). The CDR3 spans 14 residues. The germline V and J ends were trimmed by 5 bases and 0 bases, with 8 bases remaining between them. Germline CDR1 is MNHEY and CDR2 is SVGAGI. CDR3 bases: TGTGCCAGCAGTCCTAGCTCCTCCTACAATGAGCAGTTCTTC. Residues: CASSPSSSYNEQFF.

This rearrangement joins TRBV5-1 to TRBJ2-1; 16 bases fit TRBD2. V lost 4 bases and J lost 2; bases outside the gene matches: 24. This CDR3 has 24 amino acids. Germline lookup yields CDR1 SGHRS and CDR2 YFSETQ. CDR3 region: CASSPWSGFLGTSGRARAYNEQFF. The CDR3 DNA reads TGCGCCAGCAGCCCTTGGTCGGGGTTTCTGGGGACTAGCGGGAGGGCCAGGGCCTACAATGAGCAGTTCTTC.

The genes are TRBV4-1 and TRBJ1-4, with unresolved D. The V end was cut by 0 bases, the J end by 1 base, with 6 bases between. CDR1 is MGHRA, CDR2 YSYEKL, per germline. The length of the CDR3 is 15 residues. Here the CDR3 DNA reads TGCGCCAGCAGCCAAGATCGGGGAACTAATGAAAAACTGTTTTTT. Translated: CASSQDRGTNEKLFF.

This clone showed up just a few times. The chain recombines TRBV28 with TRBJ1-2, with D uncertain. The CDR3 loop spans 16 amino acids. V was pared by 3 bases and J by 2 bases, with 16 bases between. Germline CDR1 reads MDHEN; CDR2 reads SYDVKM. The CDR3 nucleotides are TGTGCCAGCAGTTTTCCGGCCTGGGGAGGGAACTATGGCTACACCTTC. Protein product: CASSFPAWGGNYGYTF.